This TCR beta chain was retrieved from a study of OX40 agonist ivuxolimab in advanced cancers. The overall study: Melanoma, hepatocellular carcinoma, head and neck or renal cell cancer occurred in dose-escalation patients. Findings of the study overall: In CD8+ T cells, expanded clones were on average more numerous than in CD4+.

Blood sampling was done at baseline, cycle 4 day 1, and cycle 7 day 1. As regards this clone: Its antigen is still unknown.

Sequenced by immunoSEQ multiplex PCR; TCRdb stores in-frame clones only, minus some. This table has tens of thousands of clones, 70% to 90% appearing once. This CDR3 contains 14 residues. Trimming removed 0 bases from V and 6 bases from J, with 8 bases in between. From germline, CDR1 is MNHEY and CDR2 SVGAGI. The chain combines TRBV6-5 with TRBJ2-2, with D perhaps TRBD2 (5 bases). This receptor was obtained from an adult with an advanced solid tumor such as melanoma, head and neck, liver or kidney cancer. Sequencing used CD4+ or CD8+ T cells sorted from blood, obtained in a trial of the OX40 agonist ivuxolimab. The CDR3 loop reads CASSYSEEAGELFF. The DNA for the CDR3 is TGTGCCAGCAGTTACTCGGAGGAGGCCGGGGAGCTGTTTTTT.